This is a list of T cell receptor beta chains from one sample in a study of shared clonotypes between healthy human individuals. TCRdb's copy holds only in-frame clones and misses some; the assay was immunoSEQ multiplex PCR. Of about 960,000 clones listed, about 80% are singletons. The sample taken for sequencing was memory CD4+ T cells sorted from blood. The source of these receptors is a man in his late teens or twenties in good health. CDR3s include the opening cysteine and the closing phenylalanine or tryptophan. A D gene is named only where the DNA matches it firmly. Clone size appears in some rows only: once, few, many, or a class for an expanded clone.

size	V	D	J	DNA	CDR3
few	TRBV6-5	-	TRBJ2-1	TGTGCCAGCAGTTACTCGGGTGGGAGGACAGGCGATGAGCAGTTCTTC	CASSYSGGRTGDEQFF
once	TRBV2	-	TRBJ2-7	TGTGCCAGCAGTGATCCAGGGGTGTTCGACGAGCAGTACTTC	CASSDPGVFDEQYF
-	TRBV18	-	TRBJ2-3	TGTGCCAGCTCACCGGGGACAACTAGCACAGATACGCAGTATTTT	CASSPGTTSTDTQYF
-	TRBV19	TRBD1	TRBJ2-3	TGTGCCAGTAGTCCCGGGACAGGGCCAGATACGCAGTATTTT	CASSPGTGPDTQYF
once	TRBV7-9	TRBD1	TRBJ1-5	TGTGCCAGCAGCGAGACAGGGAGGAATCAGCCCCAGCATTTT	CASSETGRNQPQHF
-	TRBV7-7	-	TRBJ2-2	TGTGCTAGCAGCCAGGGACTGCAAGTGACCGGGGAGCTGTTTTTT	CASSQGLQVTGELFF
-	TRBV6-5	-	TRBJ2-7	TGTGCCAGCAGCCGAGGGGTCGAGCAGTACTTC	CASSRGVEQYF
-	TRBV15	TRBD1	TRBJ1-1	TGTGCCACCAGCTTCAACAGGGGGACTGAAGCTTTCTTT	CATSFNRGTEAFF
-	TRBV5-6	TRBD1	TRBJ1-5	TGTGCCAGCAGCTTGGCCGCAGGGGGTGGTCAGCCCCAGCATTTT	CASSLAAGGGQPQHF
-	TRBV7-9	-	TRBJ1-4	TGTGCCAGCAGGACCCACAGAGGGTCTGGGGAAAAACTGTTTTTT	CASRTHRGSGEKLFF
-	TRBV11-3	-	TRBJ1-5	TGTGCCAGCAGCTGTTGGACGAATCGCGGTCAGCCCCAGCATTTT	CASSCWTNRGQPQHF
-	TRBV5-1	-	TRBJ1-4	TGCGCCAGCAGCTTAGGCAGGGTTGATGAAAAACTGTTTTTT	CASSLGRVDEKLFF
once	TRBV29-1	TRBD1	TRBJ2-2	TGCAGCGTGGCACAGGGGTCTGACACCGGGGAGCTGTTTTTT	CSVAQGSDTGELFF
-	TRBV5-1	TRBD1	TRBJ1-6	TGCGCCAGCAGCTATGGACAGGGGGTTATTTCACCCCTCCACTTT	CASSYGQGVISPLHF
few	TRBV6-1	TRBD1	TRBJ1-2	TGTGCCATCGGACAGGGGGCGCCTAGCTATGGCTACACCTTC	CAIGQGAPSYGYTF
-	TRBV30	-	TRBJ2-2	TGTGCCTGGAGCCCAGGCTCGGGGGAGCTGTTTTTT	CAWSPGSGELFF
once	TRBV7-8	-	TRBJ1-5	TGTGCCAGCAGCTTAGGCACGGTTCGCACTCAGGGCCAGCCCCAGCATTTT	CASSLGTVRTQGQPQHF
-	TRBV11-3	TRBD2	TRBJ2-5	TGTGCCAGCAGCCCTAGGACTAGCGGGACCCAAGAGACCCAGTACTTC	CASSPRTSGTQETQYF
-	TRBV25-1	-	TRBJ2-7	TGTGCCAGCAGTGAAAAAAGCCTCTCCTACGAGCAGTACTTC	CASSEKSLSYEQYF
few	TRBV14	TRBD1	TRBJ2-7	TGTGCCAGCAGGGGGACAGCAAGCTCCTACGAGCAGTACTTC	CASRGTASSYEQYF
-	TRBV5-1	-	TRBJ2-7	TGCGCCAGCAGCTTAATGCAGGCCCACTACGAGCAGTACTTC	CASSLMQAHYEQYF
many	TRBV27	-	TRBJ1-1	TGTGCCAGCAGTTCTCCAGGGACGGCAAAAGCTTTCTTT	CASSSPGTAKAFF